The 23 T cell receptor beta chains below were found in one sample sequenced in a study of T cell changes during pregnancy in multiple sclerosis. The protocol was immunoSEQ multiplex PCR, while the TCRdb copy is restricted to in-frame clones and leaves out a portion. The table lists about 35,000 clones, more than 90% of them singletons, with less than 6.5% in the top ten. The sequenced sample was peripheral blood, obtained in the third trimester of pregnancy. These receptors all stem from a female donor in good health, enrolled as a control in a pregnancy study.

V usage is TRBV7-2 and J usage is TRBJ1-2; perhaps TRBD1 as D (6 bases). Trimming took off 1 base at V and 8 bases at J, with 17 bases between the two ends. CDR3 length: 15 amino acids. CDR1 is SGHTA, CDR2 FQGNSA, per germline. DNA for the CDR3: TGTGCCAGCAGCTTAGAGTGGCGGGGGCGTGAAGGCTACACCTTC. Translation: CASSLEWRGREGYTF.

This chain joins TRBV27 and TRBJ2-3, with a possible D match to TRBD2 (5 bases). V was shortened by 5 bases and J by 0 bases, with 18 bases between the two germline ends. The length of the CDR3 is 17 residues. CDR1 and CDR2 (germline): MNHEY, SMNVEV (reference sequence). CDR3 coding DNA: TGTGCCAGCAGTACTATACTAGAATGGGTCAGCACAGATACGCAGTATTTT. It codes for CASSTILEWVSTDTQYF.

The chain employs TRBV6-6 and TRBJ1-6; D call uncertain. Looked up from germline, CDR1 is MNHNY and CDR2 is SVGAGI (reference sequence). V was shortened by 6 bases and J by 16 bases, with 10 bases between the two germline ends. The CDR3 is 10 residues long. CDR3 sequence: CASSSNGLHF. The CDR3 DNA reads TGTGCCAGCAGCTCCAACGGGCTCCACTTT.

The V call is TRBV2, the J call TRBJ2-7, with TRBD2 identical over 8 bases. V lost 5 bases to trimming and J lost 7 bases; unmatched junction nucleotides: 19. Germline V gene data show CDR1 as SNHLY and CDR2 as FYNNEI. The CDR3 has 17 residues. The CDR3: CASSTSGRYQMGFEQYF. The CDR3 region has the DNA TGTGCCAGCAGTACCAGCGGGAGATATCAAATGGGGTTTGAGCAGTACTTC.

V and J are TRBV10-3 and TRBJ2-2; maybe TRBD1 (6 bases). Germline CDR1 and CDR2: ENHRY and SYGVKD. Trimming shortened V by 7 bases and J by 5 bases, and 11 bases separated the two germline ends. This CDR3 is 13 amino acids long. In nucleotides, the CDR3 is TGTGCCATCACCGGGACATTTACCGGGGAGCTGTTTTTT. Amino acids: CAITGTFTGELFF.

The chain is built from TRBV9 and TRBJ2-2, with D possibly being TRBD2 (5 bases). The germline V gene encodes CDR1 SGDLS and CDR2 YYNGEE. CDR3 length: 16 residues. Trimming removed 0 bases from V and 1 base from J, with 10 bases in between. The CDR3 reads CASSVVAGQNTGELFF. As DNA, the CDR3 is TGTGCCAGCAGCGTAGTGGCGGGTCAGAACACCGGGGAGCTGTTTTTT.

The chain has TRBV7-3 and TRBJ2-2; TRBD2 matches at 10 bases. The CDR3 is 16 amino acids. Looked up from germline, CDR1 is SGHTA and CDR2 is FQGTGA. V gave up 5 bases and J gave up 7 bases; unmatched junction bases: 10. This chain's CDR3 is CASSPSGGAYNGELFF. CDR3 bases: TGTGCCAGCAGCCCGAGCGGGGGGGCCTATAACGGGGAGCTGTTTTTT.

The CDR3 protein is CATRVSGVIPDTQYF. The CDR3 DNA is TGTGCCACCAGAGTATCGGGAGTTATTCCAGATACGCAGTATTTT. V and J are TRBV15 and TRBJ2-3; D perhaps matches TRBD2 (6 bases). The CDR3 spans 15 residues. In germline, CDR1 is LNHNV, CDR2 YYDKDF (reference sequence). Trimming took off 6 bases at V and 4 bases at J, with 17 bases between the two ends.

The genes are TRBV7-9 and TRBJ1-1; D unclear. V was cut by 3 bases and J by 0 bases, with 11 bases left in between. CDR3 length equals 15 residues. The germline gives CDR1 SEHNR, CDR2 FQNEAQ (reference sequence). CDR3 amino acids: CASSFGTGMNTEAFF. CDR3 nucleotide sequence: TGTGCCAGCAGCTTCGGCACGGGAATGAACACTGAAGCTTTCTTT.

The V call is TRBV30, the J call TRBJ1-5, with D hard to call. CDR1 is GTSNPN and CDR2 is SVGIG in the germline V gene (reference sequence). The CDR3 spans 14 residues. V lost 1 base and J 5 bases, leaving 12 bases between the germline ends. CDR3 loop: CAWSALRDDQPQHF. CDR3 nucleotide sequence: TGTGCCTGGAGTGCCTTAAGAGATGATCAGCCCCAGCATTTT.

This clone has just one count. The chain couples TRBV18 to TRBJ2-7; perhaps TRBD1 as D (6 bases). This CDR3 has 15 amino acids. The germline CDR1 and CDR2 sequences are KGHSH and LQKENI. Trimming took 5 bases from V and 2 from J, leaving 16 bases between them. For the CDR3, the DNA is TGTGCCAGCTCATCCACATCACAGGGAGCCTACGAGCAGTACTTC. Protein sequence: CASSSTSQGAYEQYF.

The chain links TRBV11-1 to TRBJ2-1; D ambiguous. The V and J ends lost 5 bases and 0 bases respectively, with 17 bases between them. The CDR3 totals 17 residues. From germline, CDR1 is SGHAT and CDR2 FQDESV (reference sequence). The CDR3, as DNA: TGTGCCAGCAGCCCACCACATGGAAGGAGCTCCTACAATGAGCAGTTCTTC. Protein product: CASSPPHGRSSYNEQFF. Complete variable domain (other parts from reference TRBV11-1 and TRBJ2-1): EAEVAQSPRYKITEKSQAVAFWCDPISGHATLYWYRQILGQGPELLVQFQDESVVDDSQLPKDRFSAERLKGVDSTLKIQPAELGDSAMYLCASSPPHGRSSYNEQFFGPGTRLTVL.

The chain couples TRBV6-1 to TRBJ1-1; D is ambiguous. Germline CDR1 reads MNHNS; CDR2 reads SASEGT. The CDR3 extends over 13 amino acids. Trimming shortened V by 8 bases and J by 6 bases, and 16 bases separated the two germline ends. Here the CDR3 DNA reads TGTGCCAGCGCCCTAGTAGGTAGCGCTGAAGCTTTCTTT. This gives the protein CASALVGSAEAFF.

The rearrangement links TRBV28 to TRBJ1-3; perhaps TRBD1 as D (6 bases). The germline V gene encodes CDR1 MDHEN and CDR2 SYDVKM. This CDR3 comprises 14 residues. V lost 6 bases and J 4 bases, leaving 13 bases between the germline ends. CDR3 region: CASSSGGPGNTIYF. As DNA, the CDR3 is TGTGCCAGCAGCTCCGGGGGGCCAGGAAACACCATATATTTT. Variable domain in full (rest from reference TRBV28 and TRBJ1-3): DVKVTQSSRYLVKRTGEKVFLECVQDMDHENMFWYRQDPGLGLRLIYFSYDVKMKEKGDIPEGYSVSREKKERFSLILESASTNQTSMYLCASSSGGPGNTIYFGEGSWLTVV.

This clone was seen a single time. The V and J genes are TRBV27 and TRBJ1-4; tentatively, D is TRBD1 (5 bases). This CDR3 comprises 13 residues. Looked up from germline, CDR1 is MNHEY and CDR2 is SMNVEV (reference sequence). Trimming cost V 10 bases and J 8 bases, with 17 bases left between them. The CDR3 bases are TGTGCCACTGGGGGGGGGATAGAGGAAAAACTGTTTTTT. Its protein product is CATGGGIEEKLFF.

V is TRBV5-3 and J is TRBJ1-1; the D is unclear. TRBV5-3 is an ORF, and what it does is uncertain. Trimming cost V 1 base and J 10 bases, with 8 bases left between them. The CDR3 sequence is 11 residues long. CDR3 DNA sequence: TGTGCCAGAAGCTTGCGTCCAGGAGCTTTCTTT. Protein product: CARSLRPGAFF.

V and J are TRBV29-1 and TRBJ1-6; TRBD1 agrees at 10 bases. CDR3 length equals 12 residues. Unmatched junction bases numbered 6, after V lost 7 bases and J lost 12 bases. CDR1 and CDR2 (germline): SQVTM, ANQGSEA. CDR3 residues: CSAGTGAGPLHF. For the CDR3, the DNA is TGCAGCGCCGGGACAGGGGCAGGACCCCTCCACTTT.

The rearrangement links TRBV14 to TRBJ1-1, with a possible D match to TRBD1 (6 bases). CDR1 is SGHDN, CDR2 FVKESK, per germline. The germline V and J ends were trimmed by 0 bases and 5 bases, with 13 bases remaining between them. The CDR3 is 15 residues long. The CDR3 loop is CASSQDPGGRTEAFF. In nucleotides, the CDR3 is TGTGCCAGCAGCCAAGATCCCGGGGGGCGGACTGAAGCTTTCTTT.

The gene calls are TRBV5-5 and TRBJ2-7; 8 bases are a match to TRBD1. Germline CDR1 SGHKS, CDR2 YYEKEE (reference sequence). J lost 2 bases, V lost 6 bases, and 10 bases had no gene match. The CDR3 totals 15 residues. The CDR3 reads CASTIGQGLPYEQYF. The DNA of the CDR3 is TGTGCCAGCACCATAGGACAGGGTTTACCCTACGAGCAGTACTTC.

This chain connects TRBV9 to TRBJ2-1; 14 bases are shared with TRBD2. V lost 0 bases to trimming and J lost 9 bases; unmatched junction nucleotides: 2. This CDR3 region has 15 residues. Germline V gives CDR1 SGDLS, CDR2 YYNGEE. The CDR3 DNA follows: TGTGCCAGCAGCGTAGCGACTAGCGGGGGGGGTGAGCAGTTCTTC. As protein: CASSVATSGGGEQFF.

The chain has TRBV21-1 and TRBJ2-7; the D segment call TRBD2 is taken from the table without a DNA check. TRBV21-1 is a listed pseudogene. The CDR3 has 15 amino acids. The CDR3 DNA reads TGTGCCAGCAGCAAAGTGGAGGGGGGGAAATACGAGCAGTACTTC. Amino acids: CASSKVEGGKYEQYF.

This chain connects TRBV18 to TRBJ2-7; maybe TRBD2 (7 bases). The CDR3 is 16 residues long. Germline V gene data show CDR1 as KGHSH and CDR2 as LQKENI. The V gene lost 3 bases and the J gene lost 5 bases, with 20 bases spanning the gap. The CDR3, as DNA: TGTGCCAGCTCACCTCGCGAGGGGGGGACGGTACACGAGCAGTACTTC. Translating gives CASSPREGGTVHEQYF.

The CDR3 spells CASSVVQGWGYTF. In nucleotides, the CDR3 is TGTGCCAGCAGCGTAGTGCAGGGGTGGGGCTACACCTTC. V and J are TRBV9 and TRBJ1-2; D is possibly TRBD1 (6 bases). The germline gives CDR1 SGDLS, CDR2 YYNGEE. This CDR3 is 13 amino acids long. Trimming removed 0 bases from V and 8 bases from J, with 11 bases in between.